The 12 T cell receptor beta chains in this list originate from one sample, sequenced in a study of shared clonotypes between healthy human individuals. Profiled with immunoSEQ multiplex PCR; TCRdb holds only in-frame clones, not every one. The table lists roughly 2,300,000 clones, roughly 90% of them singletons, with 0.3% to 0.4% in the top ten. The sequencing sample was made of naive CD4+ T cells from PBMCs. Subset meaning: CD45RA+ positively selected. The receptors originated from a man younger than 30 in good health. Some clones in this sample may be carry-over from other donors' samples.

This chain links TRBV4-3 with TRBJ2-2, with 7 bases lining up with TRBD2. The junction had 10 bases not matched to a gene; V was cut back by 3 bases and J by 0 bases. The germline gives CDR1 LGHNA, CDR2 YSLEER. This CDR3 is built from 18 residues. The CDR3 protein is CASSHPLRGDANTGELFF. Written as DNA, the CDR3 is TGCGCCAGCAGCCATCCACTACGGGGGGACGCGAACACCGGGGAGCTGTTTTTT.

As concerns this clone: Within the sample, other DNA sequences also encode this same CDR3. The CDR3 DNA is TGCGCCAGCAGCTTGGCCCCAAATGAAAAACTGTTTTTT. Amino acid sequence: CASSLAPNEKLFF. The rearrangement joins TRBV5-1 to TRBJ1-4, with D unresolved. V lost 0 bases, J lost 5 bases, and 5 bases lay in between. The CDR3 is 13 amino acids. Germline V gives CDR1 SGHRS, CDR2 YFSETQ.

The chain carries TRBV18 and TRBJ2-3; 11 bases are a match to TRBD2. CDR1 is KGHSH, CDR2 LQKENI, per germline. The ends lost 5 bases at V and 0 bases at J; junction bases unmatched: 7. The CDR3 runs 17 residues. The DNA for the CDR3 is TGTGCCAGCTCATTACGACTAGCGGGAACTAGCACAGATACGCAGTATTTT. This encodes CASSLRLAGTSTDTQYF.

This chain links TRBV4-1 with TRBJ2-3, with 13 bases matching TRBD2. The CDR3 contains 18 residues. Looked up from germline, CDR1 is MGHRA and CDR2 is YSYEKL. V lost 0 bases, J lost 4 bases, and 7 bases stayed unmatched. This CDR3 reads CASSQEEWTSGSADTQYF. The CDR3 DNA is TGCGCCAGCAGCCAAGAAGAGTGGACTAGCGGGAGTGCAGATACGCAGTATTTT.

The chain has TRBV7-2 and TRBJ2-1; 11 bases match TRBD2. The CDR3 length is 15 residues. Trimming at V came to 7 bases and at J to 0 bases, leaving 2 bases not matched to a gene. CDR1 SGHTA and CDR2 FQGNSA come from the germline V gene. CDR3 coding DNA: TGTGCCAGCACCACTAGCGGGAGCTCCTACAATGAGCAGTTCTTC. Residues: CASTTSGSSYNEQFF.

V gene TRBV5-1 combines with J gene TRBJ2-7; 8 bases line up with TRBD1. The J segment lost 6 bases and the V segment lost 7 bases, leaving 12 bases of the junction unmatched. This CDR3 is built from 14 residues. CDR1 and CDR2 from the germline V gene are SGHRS and YFSETQ. DNA of the CDR3: TGCGCCAGCCCCTTTCGACAGGGGCCCGGCGAGCAGTACTTC. Translation: CASPFRQGPGEQYF.

Only one count was recorded for this clone. Within the sample, other DNA sequences also encode this same CDR3. The rearrangement links TRBV27 to TRBJ2-2; D is undetermined. The CDR3 consists of 14 residues. Per germline, CDR1 MNHEY and CDR2 SMNVEV (reference sequence). V lost 0 bases to trimming and J lost 2 bases, with 4 bases between them. The CDR3 DNA follows: TGTGCCAGCAGTTTATCCAAAAACACCGGGGAGCTGTTTTTT. It specifies CASSLSKNTGELFF.

V usage is TRBV27 and J usage is TRBJ1-3; TRBD1 matches 8 bases. J was trimmed by 5 bases and V by 3 bases; bases with no gene match: 6. The CDR3 spans 15 residues. Looked up from germline, CDR1 is MNHEY and CDR2 is SMNVEV (reference sequence). In DNA, the CDR3 is TGTGCCAGCAGTTTGACAGGGGCTAGTAGAAACACCATATATTTT. Translation gives CASSLTGASRNTIYF.

The V call is TRBV7-9, the J call TRBJ2-5; tentatively, D is TRBD2 (5 bases). The CDR3 contains 14 residues. Germline V gene data show CDR1 as SEHNR and CDR2 as FQNEAQ (reference sequence). The V end lost 3 bases, the J end lost 4 bases, and 12 bases lay between the germline ends. The chain's CDR3 is CASSFKGVRETQYF. DNA for the CDR3: TGTGCCAGCAGCTTCAAGGGAGTAAGAGAGACCCAGTACTTC.

V usage is TRBV9 and J usage is TRBJ1-1; D possibly corresponds to TRBD1 (5 bases). Germline CDR1 is SGDLS and CDR2 is YYNGEE. The CDR3 has 15 residues. V lost 5 bases to trimming and J lost 3 bases, with 17 bases between them. The CDR3 sequence is CASSLLTALDTEAFF. Here the CDR3 DNA reads TGTGCCAGCAGTTTACTGACAGCTTTGGACACTGAAGCTTTCTTT.

The genes are TRBV15 and TRBJ2-7, with D perhaps TRBD1 or TRBD2 (5 bases each). The CDR3 contains 15 residues. Germline values: CDR1 LNHNV, CDR2 YYDKDF (reference sequence). Trimming cost V 6 bases and J 2 bases, with 17 bases left between them. The CDR3 sequence: CATSKPGPATYEQYF. The CDR3 DNA sequence: TGTGCCACCAGTAAACCGGGACCAGCCACCTACGAGCAGTACTTC.

V and J are TRBV7-2 and TRBJ2-7; weak D call: TRBD1 (6 bases). V lost 1 base to trimming and J lost 2 bases, with 6 bases between them. CDR3 length: 13 residues. CDR1 SGHTA and CDR2 FQGNSA come from the germline V gene. CDR3 region: CASSLEGAYEQYF. CDR3 coding DNA: TGTGCCAGCAGCTTAGAGGGGGCCTACGAGCAGTACTTC.